This T cell receptor (beta chain) was captured in a study of beta chain features in type 1 diabetes. This clone was counted between two and nine times. The length of the CDR3 is 15 residues. Germline V gene sequence: CDR1 SGHRS, CDR2 YFSETQ. V was trimmed by 4 bases and J by 0 bases, leaving 10 bases between them. What was sequenced were expressed TCRB transcripts, since all of the isolated RNA had been reverse transcribed. This table comes from immunoSEQ multiplex PCR, and its TCRdb copy is limited to in-frame clones, with some not included. The table has about 140,000 clones, around a tenth seen once.

The rearrangement joins TRBV5-1 to TRBJ2-2; weak D call: TRBD1 (6 bases). The TCR comes from a middle-aged woman in good health. Sequencing was performed on central memory CD4+ T cells from blood. CDR3 sequence: CASSPGQTNTGELFF. As DNA, the CDR3 is TGCGCCAGCAGCCCGGGACAAACGAACACCGGGGAGCTGTTTTTT.